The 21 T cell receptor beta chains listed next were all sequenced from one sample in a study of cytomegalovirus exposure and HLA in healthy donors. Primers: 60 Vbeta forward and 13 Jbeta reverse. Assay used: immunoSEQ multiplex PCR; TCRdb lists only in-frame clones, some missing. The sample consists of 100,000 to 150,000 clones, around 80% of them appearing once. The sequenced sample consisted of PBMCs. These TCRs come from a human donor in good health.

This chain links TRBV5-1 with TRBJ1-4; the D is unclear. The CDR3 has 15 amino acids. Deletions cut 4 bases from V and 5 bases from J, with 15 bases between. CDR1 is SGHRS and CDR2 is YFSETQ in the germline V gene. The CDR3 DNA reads TGCGCCAGCAGCCCGGGTCGGGTCCCAAATGAAAAACTGTTTTTT. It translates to CASSPGRVPNEKLFF. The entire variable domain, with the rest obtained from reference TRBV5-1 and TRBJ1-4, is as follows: KAGVTQTPRYLIKTRGQQVTLSCSPISGHRSVSWYQQTPGQGLQFLFEYFSETQRNKGNFPGRFSGRQFSNSRSEMNVSTLELGDSALYLCASSPGRVPNEKLFFGSGTQLSVL.

This CDR3 is CASSVSERNTEAFF. In DNA, the CDR3 is TGTGCCAGCAGCGTGTCTGAGCGGAACACTGAAGCTTTCTTT. This rearrangement joins TRBV9 to TRBJ1-1; D remains ambiguous. Trimming took off 2 bases at V and 1 base at J, with 9 bases between the two ends. The CDR3 extends over 14 amino acids. In germline, CDR1 is SGDLS, CDR2 YYNGEE.

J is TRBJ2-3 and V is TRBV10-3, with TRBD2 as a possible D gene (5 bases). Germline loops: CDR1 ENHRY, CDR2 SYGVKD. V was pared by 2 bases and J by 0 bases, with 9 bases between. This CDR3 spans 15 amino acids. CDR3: CAISERESSTDTQYF. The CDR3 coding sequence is TGTGCCATCAGTGAGAGGGAGTCCAGCACAGATACGCAGTATTTT.

The CDR3 DNA follows: TGTGCCAGCTCGGGGGCTAGCTCTGGAAACACCATATATTTT. The encoded protein is CASSGASSGNTIYF. V usage is TRBV18 and J usage is TRBJ1-3; D is possibly TRBD1 (6 bases). The CDR3 runs to 14 residues. CDR1 and CDR2 from the germline V gene are KGHSH and LQKENI. Trimming removed 6 bases at V and 0 bases at J, with 9 bases between.

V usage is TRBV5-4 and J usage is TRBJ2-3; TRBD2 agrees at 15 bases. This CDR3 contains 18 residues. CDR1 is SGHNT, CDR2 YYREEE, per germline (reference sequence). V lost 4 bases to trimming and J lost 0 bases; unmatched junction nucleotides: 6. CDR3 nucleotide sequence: TGTGCCAGCAGCCGTAGGACTAGCGGGGGGGCCAGCACAGATACGCAGTATTTT. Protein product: CASSRRTSGGASTDTQYF.

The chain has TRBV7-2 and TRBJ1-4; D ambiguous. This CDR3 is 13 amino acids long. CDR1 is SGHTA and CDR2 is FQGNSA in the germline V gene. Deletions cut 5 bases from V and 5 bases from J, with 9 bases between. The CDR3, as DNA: TGTGCCAGCAGCCACCAGGCCAATGAAAAACTGTTTTTT. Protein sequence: CASSHQANEKLFF.

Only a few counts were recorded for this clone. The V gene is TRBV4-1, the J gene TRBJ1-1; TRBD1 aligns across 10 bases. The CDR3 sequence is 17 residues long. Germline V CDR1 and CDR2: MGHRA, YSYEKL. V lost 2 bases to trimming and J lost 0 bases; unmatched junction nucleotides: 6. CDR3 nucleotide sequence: TGCGCCAGCAGCCAAACCGGGACAGGGGACTTGAACACTGAAGCTTTCTTT. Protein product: CASSQTGTGDLNTEAFF.

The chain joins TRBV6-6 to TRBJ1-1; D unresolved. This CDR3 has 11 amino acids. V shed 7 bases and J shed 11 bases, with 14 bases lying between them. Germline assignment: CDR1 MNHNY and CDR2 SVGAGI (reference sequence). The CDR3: CASILVPKAFF. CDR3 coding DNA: TGTGCCAGCATTCTAGTCCCGAAGGCTTTCTTT.

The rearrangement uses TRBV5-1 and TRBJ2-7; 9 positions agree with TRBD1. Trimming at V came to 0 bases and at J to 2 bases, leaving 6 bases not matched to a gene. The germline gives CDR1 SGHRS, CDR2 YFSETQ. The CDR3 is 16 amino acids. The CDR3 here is CASSLAWDRETYEQYF. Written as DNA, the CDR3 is TGCGCCAGCAGCTTGGCTTGGGACAGGGAGACCTACGAGCAGTACTTC.

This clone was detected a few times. The CDR3 reads CASRRDRGYEQYF. CDR3 sequence (DNA): TGCGCCAGCAGACGGGACAGGGGCTACGAGCAGTACTTC. The rearrangement uses TRBV10-2 and TRBJ2-7, with 10 bases matching TRBD1. Trimming took 6 bases from V and 3 from J; bases not matched to a gene: 2. The CDR3 has 13 amino acids. From germline, CDR1 is WSHSY and CDR2 SAAADI.

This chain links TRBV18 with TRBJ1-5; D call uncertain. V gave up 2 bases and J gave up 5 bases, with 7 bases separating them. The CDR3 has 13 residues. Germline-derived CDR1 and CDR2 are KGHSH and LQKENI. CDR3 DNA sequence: TGTGCCAGCTCACCAGTTTTCGATCAGCCCCAGCATTTT. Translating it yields CASSPVFDQPQHF.

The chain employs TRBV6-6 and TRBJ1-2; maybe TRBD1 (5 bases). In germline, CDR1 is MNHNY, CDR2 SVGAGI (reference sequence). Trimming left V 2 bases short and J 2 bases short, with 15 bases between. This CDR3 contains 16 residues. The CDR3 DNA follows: TGTGCCAGCAGTTACGACAGAAAAGTGGGGAACTATGGCTACACCTTC. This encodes CASSYDRKVGNYGYTF.

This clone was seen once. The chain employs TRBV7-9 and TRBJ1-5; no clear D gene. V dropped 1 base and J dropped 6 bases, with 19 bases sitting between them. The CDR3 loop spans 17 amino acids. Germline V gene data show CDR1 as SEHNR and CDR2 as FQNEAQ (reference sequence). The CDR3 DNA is TGTGCCAGCAGCTTAGAGTTATCATCCTCGGCGGTTCAGCCCCAGCATTTT. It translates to CASSLELSSSAVQPQHF. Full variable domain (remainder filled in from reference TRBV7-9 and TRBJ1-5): DTGVSQNPRHKITKRGQNVTFRCDPISEHNRLYWYRQTLGQGPEFLTYFQNEAQLEKSRLLSDRFSAERPKGSFSTLEIQRTEQGDSAMYLCASSLELSSSAVQPQHFGDGTRLSIL.

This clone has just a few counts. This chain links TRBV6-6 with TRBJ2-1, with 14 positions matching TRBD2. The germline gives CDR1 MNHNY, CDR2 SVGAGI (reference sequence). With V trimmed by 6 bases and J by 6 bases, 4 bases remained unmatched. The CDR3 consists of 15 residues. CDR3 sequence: CASSKTSGGGNEQFF. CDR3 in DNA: TGTGCCAGCAGCAAGACTAGCGGGGGGGGCAATGAGCAGTTCTTC.

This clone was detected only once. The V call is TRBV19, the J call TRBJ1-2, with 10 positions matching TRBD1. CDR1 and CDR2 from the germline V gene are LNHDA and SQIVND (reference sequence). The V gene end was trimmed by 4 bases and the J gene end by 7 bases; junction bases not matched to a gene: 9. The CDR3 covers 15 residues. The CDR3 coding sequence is TGTGCCAGTAGTAACCCGACAGGGGGCGAGTCTGGCTACACCTTC. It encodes CASSNPTGGESGYTF.

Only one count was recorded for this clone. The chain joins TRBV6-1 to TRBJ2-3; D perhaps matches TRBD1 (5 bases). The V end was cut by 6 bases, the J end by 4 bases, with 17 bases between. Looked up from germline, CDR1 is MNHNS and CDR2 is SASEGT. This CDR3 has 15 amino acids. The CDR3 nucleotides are TGTGCCAGCAGGCTGACAGTACCTCGCCCAGATACGCAGTATTTT. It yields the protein CASRLTVPRPDTQYF.

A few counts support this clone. The CDR3 coding sequence is TGTGCCAGCAGCCAAGATGGGACAGACACTGAAGCTTTCTTT. It translates to CASSQDGTDTEAFF. This chain connects TRBV4-2 to TRBJ1-1; 7 nucleotides line up with TRBD1. CDR3 length: 14 residues. The germline gives CDR1 LGHNA, CDR2 YNFKEQ. Trimming at V came to 0 bases and at J to 3 bases, leaving 1 base not matched to a gene.

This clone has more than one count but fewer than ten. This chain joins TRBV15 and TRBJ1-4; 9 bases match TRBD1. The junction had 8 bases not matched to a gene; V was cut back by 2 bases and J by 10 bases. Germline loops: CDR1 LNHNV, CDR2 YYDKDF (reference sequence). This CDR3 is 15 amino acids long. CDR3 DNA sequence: TGTGCCACCAGCAGAACCGGGACAGGGAATTCAAAACTGTTTTTT. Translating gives CATSRTGTGNSKLFF.

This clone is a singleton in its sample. The CDR3 DNA reads TGTGCCAGCAGTTCTTGGACAGGGGAGGACGAAAAACTGTTTTTT. Translated, it gives CASSSWTGEDEKLFF. The chain is built from TRBV28 and TRBJ1-4; 9 bases align to TRBD1. V shed 4 bases and J 8 bases; nucleotides not matched to a gene: 8. The CDR3 contains 15 residues. Germline V CDR1 and CDR2: MDHEN, SYDVKM.

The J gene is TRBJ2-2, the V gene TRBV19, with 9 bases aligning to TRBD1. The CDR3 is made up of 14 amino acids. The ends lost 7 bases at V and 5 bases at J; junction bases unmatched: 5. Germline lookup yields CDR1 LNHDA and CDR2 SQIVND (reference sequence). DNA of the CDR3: TGTGCCAGTACCGGGACAGGGCTAACCGGGGAGCTGTTTTTT. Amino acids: CASTGTGLTGELFF.

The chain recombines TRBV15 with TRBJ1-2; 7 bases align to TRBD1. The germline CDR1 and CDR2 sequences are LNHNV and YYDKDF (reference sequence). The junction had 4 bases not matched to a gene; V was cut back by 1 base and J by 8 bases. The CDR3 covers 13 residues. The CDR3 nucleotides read TGTGCCACCAGCAGAGGGGGACAGCCCGGCTACACCTTC. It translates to CATSRGGQPGYTF.